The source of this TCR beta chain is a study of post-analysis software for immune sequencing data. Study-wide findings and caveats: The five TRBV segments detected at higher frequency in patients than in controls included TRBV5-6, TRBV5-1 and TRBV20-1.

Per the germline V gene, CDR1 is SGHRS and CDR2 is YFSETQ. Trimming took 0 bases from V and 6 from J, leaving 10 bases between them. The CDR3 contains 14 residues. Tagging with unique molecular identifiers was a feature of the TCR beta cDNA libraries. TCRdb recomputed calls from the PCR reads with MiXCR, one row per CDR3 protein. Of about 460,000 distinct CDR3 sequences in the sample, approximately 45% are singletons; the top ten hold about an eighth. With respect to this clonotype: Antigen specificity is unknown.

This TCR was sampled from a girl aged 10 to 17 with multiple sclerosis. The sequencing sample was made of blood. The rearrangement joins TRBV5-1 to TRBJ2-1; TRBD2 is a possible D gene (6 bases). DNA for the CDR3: TGCGCCAGCAGCTTGGAGCGGCGGGGCAATGAGCAGTTCTTC. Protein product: CASSLERRGNEQFF. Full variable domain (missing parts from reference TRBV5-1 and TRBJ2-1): KAGVTQTPRYLIKTRGQQVTLSCSPISGHRSVSWYQQTPGQGLQFLFEYFSETQRNKGNFPGRFSGRQFSNSRSEMNVSTLELGDSALYLCASSLERRGNEQFFGPGTRLTVL.